These T cell receptor beta chains were read from a single sample in a study of T cells in tuberculosis. Measured with immunoSEQ multiplex PCR; TCRdb has only the in-frame clones, and not every one. This table has roughly 35,000 clones, roughly 92% appearing once. The sequenced material came from PBMCs. All receptors derive from a donor aged 10-29 years with latent tuberculosis or without tuberculosis infection. Each CDR3 is given without its conserved first and last residue. A D gene is named only where the DNA matches it firmly.

j_gene	v_gene	d_gene	CDR3aa
TRBJ1-5	TRBV7-2	-	ASSPRTGNQPQH
TRBJ1-6	TRBV10-3	-	AISDGFATDNSYNSPLH
TRBJ1-2	TRBV7-2	-	ASSQSPQTLLNGYT
TRBJ2-7	TRBV5-8	TRBD1	ASLFRTGGHEQY
TRBJ2-7	TRBV19	TRBD1	ASSIAGGGDEQY
TRBJ1-2	TRBV5-4	-	ASSLDPGGVGGYT
TRBJ2-7	TRBV4-1	-	ASSTTGTPANEQY
TRBJ1-1	TRBV5-1	-	ASSLVYGTEAF
TRBJ2-1	TRBV7-2	-	ASSSPAGNLNEQF
TRBJ1-2	TRBV5-6	-	ASSSGGLYGYT
TRBJ1-1	TRBV29-1	-	SVVLQGTNTEAF
TRBJ2-7	TRBV19	-	ASSRQASYEQY
TRBJ2-7	TRBV19	TRBD1	ASSESGGRGRSEQY
TRBJ2-1	TRBV5-6	TRBD2	ASSRGLAPEQF
TRBJ1-4	TRBV5-1	TRBD1	ASSQDIRQGGEKLF
TRBJ1-6	TRBV5-6	-	ASSLLYSPLH
TRBJ1-2	TRBV27	TRBD1	ASTRSPPQGADDYGYT
TRBJ2-2	TRBV7-9	-	ASSLARPLHGSGELF
TRBJ2-2	TRBV7-2	TRBD2	ASSRALPQLAGGTGELF
TRBJ1-5	TRBV19	TRBD1	ASSPNRGQPQH
TRBJ1-3	TRBV9	TRBD1	ASSPRQGLSSGNTIY
TRBJ1-1	TRBV27	TRBD1	ASSLLGTGGISNTEAF
TRBJ1-1	TRBV2	-	ASSRGIEAF
TRBJ2-1	TRBV9	TRBD2	ASSVSGGVYNEQF
TRBJ1-4	TRBV30	-	AWSPNLNEKLF
TRBJ2-1	TRBV7-2	-	ASSLNGGGINEQF
TRBJ2-1	TRBV6-5	-	ASSYSQAYNEQF
TRBJ2-3	TRBV18	-	ASSPGAGDTQY
TRBJ2-7	TRBV7-3	-	ASSQTGLKTYEQY
TRBJ2-3	TRBV27	-	ASRQVHDTQY
TRBJ2-7	TRBV9	-	ASSVHGTQYEQY
TRBJ2-3	TRBV6-1	TRBD1	ASSRGGQGLDTQY
TRBJ2-7	TRBV10-3	TRBD1	AISEPGQGAIEQY
TRBJ2-6	TRBV9	TRBD1	ASSVGQGVSSGANVLT
TRBJ2-1	TRBV4-1	-	ASSLVRTVSFYNEQF
TRBJ2-6	TRBV7-1	-	ASSPQRHGQSRANVLT
TRBJ1-5	TRBV6-5	-	ASSYSGSAQPQH
TRBJ1-4	TRBV9	-	ASSVAWGHKGEKLF
TRBJ1-1	TRBV7-8	-	ASSLTGESEAF
TRBJ2-3	TRBV9	-	ASSVFENTDTQY
TRBJ1-5	TRBV27	-	ASSSTDQRGWPQH
TRBJ1-1	TRBV9	-	ASSVQGNTEAF
TRBJ2-7	TRBV18	-	ATSQMGASSSYEQY
TRBJ1-1	TRBV7-9	-	ASSLVQWGGEAF
TRBJ2-5	TRBV11-2	TRBD2	ASSFVGTSGETQY
TRBJ1-1	TRBV7-9	-	ASSSTERNTEAF
TRBJ2-1	TRBV5-4	-	ASSLEELSSYNEQF
TRBJ1-2	TRBV29-1	-	SVQGQITNYGYT
TRBJ1-3	TRBV9	TRBD1	ASTTGFSGNTIY
TRBJ2-3	TRBV4-1	TRBD2	ASSQVGTSGDSTDTQY
TRBJ1-2	TRBV29-1	-	SVEDWWGSPPNYGYT
TRBJ2-7	TRBV29-1	-	SVEEDKPSYEQY
TRBJ2-5	TRBV7-6	-	ASSFGSRVTEETQY
TRBJ2-3	TRBV12-5	-	ASGLVGGGTDTQY
TRBJ1-5	TRBV19	TRBD1	ASSPRTGGFGQPQH
TRBJ2-1	TRBV2	TRBD2	ASSYGLAGVNEQF
TRBJ1-2	TRBV14	-	ASSQEVGAVYGYT